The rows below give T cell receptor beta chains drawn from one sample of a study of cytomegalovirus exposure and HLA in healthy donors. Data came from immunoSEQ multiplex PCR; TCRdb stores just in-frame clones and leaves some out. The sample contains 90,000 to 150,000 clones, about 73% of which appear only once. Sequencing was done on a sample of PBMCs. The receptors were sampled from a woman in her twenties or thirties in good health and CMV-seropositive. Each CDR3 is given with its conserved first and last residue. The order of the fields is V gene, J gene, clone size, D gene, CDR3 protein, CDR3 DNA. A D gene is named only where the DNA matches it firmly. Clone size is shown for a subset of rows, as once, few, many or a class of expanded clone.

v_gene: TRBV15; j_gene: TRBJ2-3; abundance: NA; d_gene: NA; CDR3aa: CATSKGRGRTDTQYF; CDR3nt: TGTGCCACCAGCAAAGGCCGAGGCCGGACAGATACGCAGTATTTT
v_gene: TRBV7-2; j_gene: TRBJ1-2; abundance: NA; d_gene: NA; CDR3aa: CASSPGGVSDYGYTF; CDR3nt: TGTGCCAGCAGCCCGGGGGGGGTTAGTGACTATGGCTACACCTTC
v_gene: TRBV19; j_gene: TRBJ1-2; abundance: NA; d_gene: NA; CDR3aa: CASSIVKGQVIF; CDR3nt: TGTGCCAGTAGTATAGTTAAAGGACAAGTGATCTTC
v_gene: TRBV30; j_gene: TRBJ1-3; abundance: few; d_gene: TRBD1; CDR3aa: CAWSGDRASGNTIYF; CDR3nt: TGTGCCTGGAGCGGCGACAGGGCCTCTGGAAACACCATATATTTT
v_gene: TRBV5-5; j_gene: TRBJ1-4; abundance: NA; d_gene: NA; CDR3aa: CASSLADGNEKLFF; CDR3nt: TGTGCCAGCAGCTTGGCCGACGGGAATGAAAAACTGTTTTTT
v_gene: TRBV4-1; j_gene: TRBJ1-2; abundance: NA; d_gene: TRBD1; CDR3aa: CASSQPATGVYGYTF; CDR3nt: TGCGCCAGCAGCCAACCAGCGACAGGGGTCTATGGCTACACCTTC
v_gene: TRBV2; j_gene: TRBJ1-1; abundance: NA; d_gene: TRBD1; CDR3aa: CASRPRGRVHRNAEAFF; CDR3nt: TGTGCCAGCAGGCCCAGGGGGCGAGTGCATCGGAATGCTGAAGCTTTCTTT
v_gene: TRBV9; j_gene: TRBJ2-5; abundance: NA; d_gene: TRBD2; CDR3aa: CASSPSGGGQETQYF; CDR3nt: TGTGCCAGCAGCCCTTCGGGGGGGGGCCAAGAGACCCAGTACTTC
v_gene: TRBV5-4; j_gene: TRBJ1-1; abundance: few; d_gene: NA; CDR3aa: CASSPFTGMNTEAFF; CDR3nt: TGTGCCAGCAGCCCCTTTACAGGAATGAACACTGAAGCTTTCTTT
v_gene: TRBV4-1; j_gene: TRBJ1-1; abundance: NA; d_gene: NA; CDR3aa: CASSPIELGAANTEAFF; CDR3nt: TGCGCCAGCAGCCCGATTGAACTGGGGGCAGCGAACACTGAAGCTTTCTTT
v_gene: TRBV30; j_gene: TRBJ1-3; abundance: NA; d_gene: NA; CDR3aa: CAWSVRRTAGNTIYF; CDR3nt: TGTGCCTGGAGTGTACGGCGGACAGCTGGAAACACCATATATTTT
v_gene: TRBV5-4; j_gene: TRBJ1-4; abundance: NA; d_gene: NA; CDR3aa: CASSLGRGKKNEKLFF; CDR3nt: TGTGCCAGCAGCCTTGGGCGGGGGAAGAAGAATGAAAAACTGTTTTTT
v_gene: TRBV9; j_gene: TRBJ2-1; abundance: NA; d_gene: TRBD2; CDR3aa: CASSARTSGAGEQFF; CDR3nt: TGTGCCAGCAGCGCCAGGACTAGCGGGGCGGGGGAGCAGTTCTTC